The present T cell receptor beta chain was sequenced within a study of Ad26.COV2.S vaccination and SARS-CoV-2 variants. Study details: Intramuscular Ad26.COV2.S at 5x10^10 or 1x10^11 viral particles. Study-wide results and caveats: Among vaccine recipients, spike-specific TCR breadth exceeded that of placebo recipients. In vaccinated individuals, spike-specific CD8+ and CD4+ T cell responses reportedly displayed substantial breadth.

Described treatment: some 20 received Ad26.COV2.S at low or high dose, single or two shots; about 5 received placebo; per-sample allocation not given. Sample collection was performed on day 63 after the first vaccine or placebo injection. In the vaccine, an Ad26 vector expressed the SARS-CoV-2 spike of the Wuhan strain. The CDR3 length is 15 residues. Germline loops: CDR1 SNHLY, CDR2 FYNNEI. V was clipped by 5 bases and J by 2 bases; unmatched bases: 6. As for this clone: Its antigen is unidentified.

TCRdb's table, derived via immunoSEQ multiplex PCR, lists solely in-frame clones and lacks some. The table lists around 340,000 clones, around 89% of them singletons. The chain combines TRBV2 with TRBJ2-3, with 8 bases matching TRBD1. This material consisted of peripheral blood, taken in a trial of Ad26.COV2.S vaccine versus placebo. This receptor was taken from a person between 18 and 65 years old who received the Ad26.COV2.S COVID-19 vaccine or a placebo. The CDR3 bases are TGTGCCAGCAGTCGGACAGGGACAGACACAGATACGCAGTATTTT. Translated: CASSRTGTDTDTQYF.